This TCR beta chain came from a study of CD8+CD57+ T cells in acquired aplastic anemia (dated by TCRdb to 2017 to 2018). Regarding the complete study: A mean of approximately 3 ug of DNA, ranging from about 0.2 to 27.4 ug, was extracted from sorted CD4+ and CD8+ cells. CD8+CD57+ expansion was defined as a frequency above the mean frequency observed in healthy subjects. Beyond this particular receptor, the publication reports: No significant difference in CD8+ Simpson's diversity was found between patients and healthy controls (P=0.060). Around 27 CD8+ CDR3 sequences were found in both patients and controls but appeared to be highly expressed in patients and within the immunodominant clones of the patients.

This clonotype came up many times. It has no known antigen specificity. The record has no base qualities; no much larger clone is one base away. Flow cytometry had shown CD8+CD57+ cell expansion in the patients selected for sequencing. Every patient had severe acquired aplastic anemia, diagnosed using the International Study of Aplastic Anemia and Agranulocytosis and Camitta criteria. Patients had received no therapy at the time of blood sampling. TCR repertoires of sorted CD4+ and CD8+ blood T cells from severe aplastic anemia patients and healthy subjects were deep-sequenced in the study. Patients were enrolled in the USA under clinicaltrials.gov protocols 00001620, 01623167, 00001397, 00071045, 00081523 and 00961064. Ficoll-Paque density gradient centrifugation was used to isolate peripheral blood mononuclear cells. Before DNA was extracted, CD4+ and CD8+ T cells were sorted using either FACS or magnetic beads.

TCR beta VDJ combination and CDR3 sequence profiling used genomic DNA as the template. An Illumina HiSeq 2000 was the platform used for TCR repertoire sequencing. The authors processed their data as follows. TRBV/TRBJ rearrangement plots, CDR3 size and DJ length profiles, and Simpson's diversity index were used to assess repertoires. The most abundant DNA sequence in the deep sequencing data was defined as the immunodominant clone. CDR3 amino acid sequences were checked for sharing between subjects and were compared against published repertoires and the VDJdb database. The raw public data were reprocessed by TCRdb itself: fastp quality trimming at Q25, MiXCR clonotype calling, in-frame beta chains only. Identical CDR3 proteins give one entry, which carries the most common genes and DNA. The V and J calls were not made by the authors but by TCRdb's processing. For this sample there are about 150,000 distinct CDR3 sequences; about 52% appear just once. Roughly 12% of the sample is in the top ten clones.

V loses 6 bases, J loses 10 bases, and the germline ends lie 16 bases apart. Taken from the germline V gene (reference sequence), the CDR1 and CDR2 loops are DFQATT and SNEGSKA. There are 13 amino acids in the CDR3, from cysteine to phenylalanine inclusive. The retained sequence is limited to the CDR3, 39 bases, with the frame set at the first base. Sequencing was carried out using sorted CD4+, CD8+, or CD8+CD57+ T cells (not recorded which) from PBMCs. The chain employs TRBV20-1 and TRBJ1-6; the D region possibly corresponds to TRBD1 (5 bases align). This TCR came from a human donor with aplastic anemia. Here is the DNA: TGCAGTGCGGGGGAGGGGTGGCGCTCACCCCTCCACTTT. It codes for CSAGEGWRSPLHF.